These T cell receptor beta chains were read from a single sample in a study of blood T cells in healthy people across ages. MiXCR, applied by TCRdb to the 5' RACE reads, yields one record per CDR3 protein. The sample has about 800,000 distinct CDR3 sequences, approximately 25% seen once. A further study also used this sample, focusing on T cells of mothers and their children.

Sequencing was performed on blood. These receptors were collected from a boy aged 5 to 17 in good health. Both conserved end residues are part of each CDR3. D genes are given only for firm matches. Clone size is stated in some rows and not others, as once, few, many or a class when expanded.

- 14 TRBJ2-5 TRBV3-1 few CASSPILNQETQYF TGTGCCAGCAGCCCGATCCTAAATCAAGAGACCCAGTACTTC
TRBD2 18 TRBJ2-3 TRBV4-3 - CASSQDGLAGGFTDTQYF TGCGCCAGCAGCCAAGATGGACTAGCGGGTGGATTCACAGATACGCAGTATTTT
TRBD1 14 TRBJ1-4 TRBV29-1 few CSVAGGPTNEKLFF TGCAGCGTGGCAGGGGGACCAACTAATGAAAAACTGTTTTTT
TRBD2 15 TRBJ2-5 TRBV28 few CASSLTGTSETTQYF TGTGCCAGCAGTCTCACCGGGACTAGCGAGACCACCCAGTACTTC
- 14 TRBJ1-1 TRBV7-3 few CASSPSGKNTEAFF TGTGCCAGCAGCCCTAGTGGGAAGAACACTGAAGCTTTCTTT
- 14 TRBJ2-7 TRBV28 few CASNIREYRYEQYF TGTGCCAGCAACATTAGGGAGTACCGATACGAGCAGTACTTC
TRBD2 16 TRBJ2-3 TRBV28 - CASSPGLAGDADTQYF TGTGCCAGCAGTCCTGGACTAGCGGGAGATGCAGATACGCAGTATTTT
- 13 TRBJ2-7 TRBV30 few CAWSIGYSYEQYF TGTGCCTGGAGCATTGGATACTCCTACGAGCAGTACTTC
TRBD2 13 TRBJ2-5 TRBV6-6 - CASSWGLEETQYF TGTGCCAGCAGTTGGGGACTAGAAGAGACCCAGTACTTC
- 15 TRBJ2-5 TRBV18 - CASSTWGAVQETQYF TGTGCCAGCTCAACCTGGGGAGCAGTACAAGAGACCCAGTACTTC
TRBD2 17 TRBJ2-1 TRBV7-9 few CASSLPSGGGSYNEQFF TGTGCCAGCAGCTTACCTAGCGGGGGGGGTTCCTACAATGAGCAGTTCTTC
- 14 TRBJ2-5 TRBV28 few CASSSMRLRETQYF TGTGCCAGCAGTAGCATGCGCCTTCGAGAGACCCAGTACTTC
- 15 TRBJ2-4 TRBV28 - CASIGSGLAKNIQYF TGTGCCAGCATTGGTTCAGGCCTAGCCAAAAACATTCAGTACTTC
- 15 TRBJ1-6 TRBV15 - CATSRDSGGDSPLHF TGTGCCACCAGCAGAGATTCTGGGGGGGATTCACCCCTCCACTTT
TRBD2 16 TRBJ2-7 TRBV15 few CATSRAVSQGGNEQYF TGTGCCACCAGCAGAGCCGTTTCGCAGGGAGGGAACGAGCAGTACTTC
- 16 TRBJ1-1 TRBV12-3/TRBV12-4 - CASSFLQVGANTEAFF TGTGCCAGCAGTTTCTTGCAAGTGGGGGCGAACACTGAAGCTTTCTTT
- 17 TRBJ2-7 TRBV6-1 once CASSLLRGGDPSSEQYF TGTGCCAGCAGCCTCCTTAGAGGTGGGGATCCCTCCTCCGAGCAGTACTTC
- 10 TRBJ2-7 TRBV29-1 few CSAGSYEQYF TGCAGCGCGGGGTCCTACGAGCAGTACTTC
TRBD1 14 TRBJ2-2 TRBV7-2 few CASSSGQVVGELFF TGTGCCAGCAGCTCGGGACAGGTGGTGGGGGAGCTGTTTTTT
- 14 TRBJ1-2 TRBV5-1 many CASSLAGSSYGYTF TGCGCCAGCAGCTTGGCCGGGTCGTCGTATGGCTACACCTTC
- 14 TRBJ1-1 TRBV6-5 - CASSYRRLSTEAFF TGTGCCAGCAGTTACCGCCGGTTGAGCACTGAAGCTTTCTTT
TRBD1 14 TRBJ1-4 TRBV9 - CASSRDRVPVELFF TGTGCCAGCAGCAGGGACAGGGTGCCTGTGGAACTGTTTTTT
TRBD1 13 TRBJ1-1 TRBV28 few CASSSPGGTEAFF TGTGCCAGCAGTTCTCCAGGGGGCACTGAAGCTTTCTTT
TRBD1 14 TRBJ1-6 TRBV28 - CASTLGTGGSPLHF TGTGCCAGCACCCTAGGGACAGGGGGCTCACCCCTCCACTTT
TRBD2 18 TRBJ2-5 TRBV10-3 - CAISGAGPRLAGEETQYF TGTGCCATCAGTGGGGCAGGGCCCCGACTAGCGGGGGAAGAGACCCAGTACTTC